A selection of T cell receptor beta chains follows, all from one sample in a study of blood T cell repertoires in COVID-19. Clones were sequenced by immunoSEQ multiplex PCR, and TCRdb holds only the in-frame ones, with some missing. The sample contains over 200,000 clones, 65% to 85% of which appear only once. Sequenced input: peripheral blood. These receptors originate from a woman aged 45-59 years with acute or convalescent COVID-19. The CDR3 runs from the conserved cysteine through the conserved F or W. The D gene is left open where the match is weak. Clone sizes are given selectively: once, few, many, or a class where the clone is expanded.

J gene: TRBJ2-2; V gene: TRBV2; clone size: -; D gene: TRBD2; CDR3 protein: CASRQGTSGGTGELFF; CDR3 DNA: TGTGCCAGCAGACAAGGCACTAGCGGTGGGACCGGGGAGCTGTTTTTT
J gene: TRBJ1-2; V gene: TRBV28; clone size: -; D gene: TRBD1; CDR3 protein: CASSPRQGRLNYGYTF; CDR3 DNA: TGTGCCAGCAGCCCGAGACAGGGACGCCTAAACTATGGCTACACCTTC
J gene: TRBJ2-6; V gene: TRBV15; clone size: -; D gene: -; CDR3 protein: CATSREPGGANVLTF; CDR3 DNA: TGTGCCACCAGCAGAGAGCCGGGGGGGGCCAACGTCCTGACTTTC
J gene: TRBJ2-1; V gene: TRBV5-1; clone size: -; D gene: -; CDR3 protein: CASSLGSGLNEQFF; CDR3 DNA: TGCGCCAGCAGCTTGGGGTCTGGGCTCAATGAGCAGTTCTTC
J gene: TRBJ1-5; V gene: TRBV19; clone size: -; D gene: TRBD1; CDR3 protein: CASSKPGTGDQPQHF; CDR3 DNA: TGTGCCAGTAGTAAGCCCGGGACAGGGGATCAGCCCCAGCATTTT
J gene: TRBJ2-7; V gene: TRBV2; clone size: -; D gene: -; CDR3 protein: CASSEAPGGHYEQYF; CDR3 DNA: TGTGCCAGCAGTGAAGCGCCGGGGGGACACTACGAGCAGTACTTC
J gene: TRBJ2-5; V gene: TRBV5-1; clone size: -; D gene: TRBD2; CDR3 protein: CASSLGLAGGPGETQYF; CDR3 DNA: TGCGCCAGCAGCCTAGGACTAGCGGGAGGGCCCGGGGAGACCCAGTACTTC
J gene: TRBJ2-3; V gene: TRBV27; clone size: -; D gene: TRBD1; CDR3 protein: CASSLSGRGRERRTDTQYF; CDR3 DNA: TGTGCCAGCAGTTTATCGGGCAGGGGGCGTGAGCGACGGACAGATACGCAGTATTTT
J gene: TRBJ1-5; V gene: TRBV19; clone size: -; D gene: -; CDR3 protein: CASRTGEYQPQHF; CDR3 DNA: TGTGCCAGTAGGACAGGAGAGTATCAGCCCCAGCATTTT
J gene: TRBJ1-5; V gene: TRBV15; clone size: -; D gene: -; CDR3 protein: CATSRLTGGANQPQHF; CDR3 DNA: TGTGCCACCAGCAGGCTTACGGGGGGCGCAAATCAGCCCCAGCATTTT
J gene: TRBJ1-4; V gene: TRBV29-1; clone size: -; D gene: -; CDR3 protein: CSVETATNEKLFF; CDR3 DNA: TGCAGCGTTGAAACAGCAACTAATGAAAAACTGTTTTTT
J gene: TRBJ1-1; V gene: TRBV12-3/TRBV12-4; clone size: -; D gene: TRBD1; CDR3 protein: CASSTGRGEAFF; CDR3 DNA: TGTGCCAGCTCGACAGGGCGGGGTGAAGCTTTCTTT
J gene: TRBJ2-1; V gene: TRBV2; clone size: -; D gene: TRBD2; CDR3 protein: CASKGLAGYNEQFF; CDR3 DNA: TGTGCCAGCAAAGGACTAGCGGGTTACAATGAGCAGTTCTTC
J gene: TRBJ1-5; V gene: TRBV2; clone size: -; D gene: -; CDR3 protein: CASSESVSNQPQHF; CDR3 DNA: TGTGCCAGCAGTGAATCGGTGTCCAATCAGCCCCAGCATTTT
J gene: TRBJ1-2; V gene: TRBV4-1; clone size: -; D gene: -; CDR3 protein: CASSQVFRDGGYTF; CDR3 DNA: TGCGCCAGCAGCCAAGTATTCAGGGATGGAGGCTACACCTTC
J gene: TRBJ2-7; V gene: TRBV6-1; clone size: -; D gene: TRBD2; CDR3 protein: CASSEGGHMGLAGSYEQYF; CDR3 DNA: TGTGCCAGCAGTGAAGGTGGGCACATGGGACTAGCGGGGTCCTACGAGCAGTACTTC
J gene: TRBJ2-1; V gene: TRBV5-1; clone size: -; D gene: TRBD2; CDR3 protein: CASSPSPGTSGPQFF; CDR3 DNA: TGCGCCAGCAGCCCCTCGCCCGGGACTAGCGGACCGCAGTTCTTC
J gene: TRBJ2-1; V gene: TRBV29-1; clone size: -; D gene: TRBD2; CDR3 protein: CSVALTSGHNEQFF; CDR3 DNA: TGCAGCGTTGCCCTGACTAGCGGTCACAATGAGCAGTTCTTC
J gene: TRBJ2-1; V gene: TRBV5-6; clone size: -; D gene: TRBD2; CDR3 protein: CASSSLAGGYNEQFF; CDR3 DNA: TGTGCCAGCAGCTCCTTAGCGGGAGGGTACAATGAGCAGTTCTTC
J gene: TRBJ2-2; V gene: TRBV24-1; clone size: -; D gene: TRBD1; CDR3 protein: CATRGAGTGDTGELFF; CDR3 DNA: TGTGCCACCAGGGGCGCCGGGACAGGGGACACCGGGGAGCTGTTTTTT
J gene: TRBJ2-3; V gene: TRBV12-3/TRBV12-4; clone size: -; D gene: -; CDR3 protein: CASSPREDTQYF; CDR3 DNA: TGTGCCAGCAGCCCTCGAGAAGATACGCAGTATTTT
J gene: TRBJ1-1; V gene: TRBV15; clone size: many; D gene: TRBD1; CDR3 protein: CATRDEGAGSTEAFF; CDR3 DNA: TGTGCCACCAGAGATGAGGGGGCAGGCAGCACTGAAGCTTTCTTT
J gene: TRBJ1-2; V gene: TRBV28; clone size: -; D gene: TRBD1; CDR3 protein: CASSLISPGQGEGGYTF; CDR3 DNA: TGTGCCAGCAGTTTAATCTCTCCGGGACAGGGAGAAGGTGGCTACACCTTC
J gene: TRBJ2-4; V gene: TRBV19; clone size: -; D gene: -; CDR3 protein: CASASQGSEAKNIQYF; CDR3 DNA: TGTGCCAGTGCATCTCAGGGGAGCGAGGCCAAAAACATTCAGTACTTC
J gene: TRBJ2-3; V gene: TRBV20-1; clone size: -; D gene: TRBD2; CDR3 protein: CSASVSGGGTDTQYF; CDR3 DNA: TGCAGTGCTAGTGTGTCGGGGGGTGGCACAGATACGCAGTATTTT
J gene: TRBJ1-6; V gene: TRBV6-5; clone size: -; D gene: TRBD1; CDR3 protein: CASHQTGELNSPLHF; CDR3 DNA: TGTGCCAGCCACCAGACAGGGGAGCTAAATTCACCCCTCCACTTT
J gene: TRBJ2-7; V gene: TRBV28; clone size: -; D gene: TRBD1; CDR3 protein: CASSLPRDRGNFPAYEQYF; CDR3 DNA: TGTGCCAGCAGTTTACCCCGGGACAGGGGCAATTTTCCCGCCTACGAGCAGTACTTC
J gene: TRBJ1-6; V gene: TRBV28; clone size: many; D gene: -; CDR3 protein: CASSFLIQGRNSPLHF; CDR3 DNA: TGTGCCAGCAGTTTCCTCATACAGGGCCGGAATTCACCCCTCCACTTT
J gene: TRBJ1-1; V gene: TRBV24-1; clone size: -; D gene: TRBD1; CDR3 protein: CATSDETGGSEAFF; CDR3 DNA: TGTGCCACCAGTGACGAAACAGGGGGTTCTGAAGCTTTCTTT
J gene: TRBJ2-5; V gene: TRBV5-1; clone size: -; D gene: -; CDR3 protein: CASSLGPGGGQETQYF; CDR3 DNA: TGCGCCAGCAGCTTGGGGCCAGGGGGAGGCCAAGAGACCCAGTACTTC
J gene: TRBJ1-6; V gene: TRBV11-1; clone size: few; D gene: -; CDR3 protein: CASSLIGNSPLHF; CDR3 DNA: TGTGCCAGCAGCTTGATCGGTAATTCACCCCTCCACTTT
J gene: TRBJ2-7; V gene: TRBV3-1/TRBV3-2; clone size: -; D gene: TRBD2; CDR3 protein: CASSQGASGRFYEQYF; CDR3 DNA: TGTGCCAGCAGCCAAGGGGCTAGCGGGAGGTTCTACGAGCAGTACTTC
J gene: TRBJ2-2; V gene: TRBV5-4; clone size: -; D gene: TRBD1; CDR3 protein: CASSSGGRTGELFF; CDR3 DNA: TGTGCCAGCAGCTCAGGGGGCCGGACCGGGGAGCTGTTTTTT
J gene: TRBJ2-2; V gene: TRBV2; clone size: -; D gene: TRBD2; CDR3 protein: CASCGLAVTGELFF; CDR3 DNA: TGTGCCAGCTGCGGACTAGCGGTCACCGGGGAGCTGTTTTTT
J gene: TRBJ1-1; V gene: TRBV28; clone size: -; D gene: -; CDR3 protein: CASSLSLNRAEAFF; CDR3 DNA: TGTGCCAGCAGTTTATCACTCAACAGGGCTGAAGCTTTCTTT
J gene: TRBJ1-1; V gene: TRBV19; clone size: -; D gene: -; CDR3 protein: CASRGARGGDTEAFF; CDR3 DNA: TGTGCCAGCCGCGGGGCCCGAGGGGGGGACACTGAAGCTTTCTTT
J gene: TRBJ1-1; V gene: TRBV5-5; clone size: -; D gene: -; CDR3 protein: CASNMGAGGSNTEAFF; CDR3 DNA: TGTGCCAGCAATATGGGGGCTGGGGGCTCTAACACTGAAGCTTTCTTT
J gene: TRBJ2-5; V gene: TRBV5-4; clone size: few; D gene: -; CDR3 protein: CASSTTQGGETQYF; CDR3 DNA: TGTGCCAGCAGCACAACACAGGGTGGAGAGACCCAGTACTTC
J gene: TRBJ2-7; V gene: TRBV28; clone size: -; D gene: -; CDR3 protein: CASSYVPGEQYF; CDR3 DNA: TGTGCCAGCAGCTATGTCCCGGGGGAGCAGTACTTC
J gene: TRBJ2-7; V gene: TRBV25-1; clone size: -; D gene: TRBD1; CDR3 protein: CASSLTTGNILEQYF; CDR3 DNA: TGTGCCAGCAGTCTAACGACAGGGAATATTCTCGAGCAGTACTTC
J gene: TRBJ2-3; V gene: TRBV5-1; clone size: -; D gene: TRBD1; CDR3 protein: CASSWDRPKDTQYF; CDR3 DNA: TGCGCCAGCAGCTGGGACAGACCGAAAGATACGCAGTATTTT
J gene: TRBJ2-7; V gene: TRBV27; clone size: once; D gene: TRBD1; CDR3 protein: CASSLSKGQNEQYF; CDR3 DNA: TGTGCCAGCAGTTTATCGAAGGGACAGAACGAGCAGTACTTC
J gene: TRBJ2-7; V gene: TRBV29-1; clone size: -; D gene: -; CDR3 protein: CSVGQRGEQYF; CDR3 DNA: TGCAGCGTTGGACAGCGAGGCGAGCAGTACTTC
J gene: TRBJ1-2; V gene: TRBV3-1/TRBV3-2; clone size: once; D gene: TRBD1; CDR3 protein: CASSRGTVTNYGYTF; CDR3 DNA: TGTGCCAGCAGCCGGGGGACAGTTACTAACTATGGCTACACCTTC
J gene: TRBJ1-3; V gene: TRBV27; clone size: -; D gene: TRBD1; CDR3 protein: CASSVTGLSGNTIYF; CDR3 DNA: TGTGCCAGCAGTGTGACAGGGCTCTCTGGAAACACCATATATTTT
J gene: TRBJ2-5; V gene: TRBV27; clone size: -; D gene: TRBD2; CDR3 protein: CASSLKGIGLAGEETQYF; CDR3 DNA: TGTGCCAGCAGTTTAAAGGGGATTGGACTAGCGGGAGAAGAGACCCAGTACTTC
J gene: TRBJ2-7; V gene: TRBV18; clone size: -; D gene: TRBD1; CDR3 protein: CASSLTGEGYEQYF; CDR3 DNA: TGTGCCAGCTCACTCACAGGGGAAGGCTACGAGCAGTACTTC
J gene: TRBJ2-1; V gene: TRBV2; clone size: -; D gene: TRBD2; CDR3 protein: CASRGRSGHNEQFF; CDR3 DNA: TGTGCCAGCAGGGGCCGTAGCGGGCACAATGAGCAGTTCTTC
J gene: TRBJ2-1; V gene: TRBV7-8; clone size: -; D gene: -; CDR3 protein: CASSLQNEQFF; CDR3 DNA: TGTGCCAGCAGCTTACAGAATGAGCAGTTCTTC
J gene: TRBJ1-2; V gene: TRBV2; clone size: few; D gene: -; CDR3 protein: CASNLFQGNYGYTF; CDR3 DNA: TGTGCCAGCAACCTCTTCCAGGGGAACTATGGCTACACCTTC
J gene: TRBJ2-5; V gene: TRBV20-1; clone size: few; D gene: TRBD2; CDR3 protein: CSASLAGAETQYF; CDR3 DNA: TGCAGTGCTAGTCTAGCGGGAGCAGAGACCCAGTACTTC
J gene: TRBJ2-7; V gene: TRBV5-1; clone size: few; D gene: TRBD1; CDR3 protein: CASSLVTPRDRAAHEQYF; CDR3 DNA: TGCGCCAGCAGCTTGGTCACCCCTCGGGACAGGGCTGCCCACGAGCAGTACTTC
J gene: TRBJ1-2; V gene: TRBV27; clone size: -; D gene: TRBD1; CDR3 protein: CASSLTGTGALGGYTF; CDR3 DNA: TGTGCCAGCAGTTTAACCGGGACAGGGGCTCTAGGGGGCTACACCTTC